The entry below describes one T cell receptor beta chain. This record comes from a study of T cell clones after liver transplantation. Study-wide context: A pre-transplant mixed lymphocyte reaction with TCRbeta sequencing defined graft-donor-reactive clones followed in post-transplant blood.

Unstimulated PBMCs were sorted into CD3+CD4+ and CD3+CD8+ populations. The V gene's germline CDR1 is MNHNY and CDR2 SVGAGI (reference sequence). The CDR3 consists of 12 residues. V shed 8 bases and J shed 2 bases, with 8 bases lying between them. Profiling relied on immunoSEQ multiplex PCR, and the TCRdb table lists in-frame clones only, not all of them. The profile shows some 110,000 clones, around 86% of them singletons. The input for sequencing was CD4+ T cells from blood, taken before liver transplant. The chain is built from TRBV6-6 and TRBJ2-3; TRBD2 is a possible D gene (6 bases). This receptor was obtained from a human donor who received a liver transplant. The DNA for the CDR3 is TGTGCCAGCGGGGAGGCCACAGATACGCAGTATTTT. Encoded protein: CASGEATDTQYF.